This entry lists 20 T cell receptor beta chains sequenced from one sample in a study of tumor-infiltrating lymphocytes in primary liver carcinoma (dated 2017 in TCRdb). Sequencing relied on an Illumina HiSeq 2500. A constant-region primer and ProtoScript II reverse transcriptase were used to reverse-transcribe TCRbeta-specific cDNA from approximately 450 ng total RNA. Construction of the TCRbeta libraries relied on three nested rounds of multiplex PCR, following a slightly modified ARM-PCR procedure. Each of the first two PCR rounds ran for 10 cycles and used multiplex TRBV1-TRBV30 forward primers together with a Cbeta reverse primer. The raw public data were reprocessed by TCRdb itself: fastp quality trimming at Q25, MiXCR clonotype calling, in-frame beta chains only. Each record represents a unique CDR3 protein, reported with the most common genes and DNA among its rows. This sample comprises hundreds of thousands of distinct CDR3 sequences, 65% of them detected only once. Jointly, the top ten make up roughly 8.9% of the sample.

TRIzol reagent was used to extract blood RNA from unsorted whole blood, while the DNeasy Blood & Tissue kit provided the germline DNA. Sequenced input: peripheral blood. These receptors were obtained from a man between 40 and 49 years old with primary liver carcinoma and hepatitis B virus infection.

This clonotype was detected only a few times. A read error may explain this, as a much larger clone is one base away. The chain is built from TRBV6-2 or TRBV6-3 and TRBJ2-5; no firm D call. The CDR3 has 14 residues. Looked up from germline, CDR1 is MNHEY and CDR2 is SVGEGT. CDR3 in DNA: TGTGTCAGCAGTTACCGGGCAGATAGAGAGACCCAGTACTTC. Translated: CVSSYRADRETQYF.

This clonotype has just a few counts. The CDR3 is CSAGSPEAAFF. As DNA, the CDR3 is TGCAGCGCCGGGAGCCCAGAAGCAGCTTTCTTT. The genes are TRBV29-1 and TRBJ1-1; no definite D call. The CDR3 contains 11 residues. Trimming pared 7 bases from V and 10 bases from J, leaving 16 bases between. Germline V gives CDR1 SQVTM, CDR2 ANQGSEA. Variable domain in full (rest from reference TRBV29-1 and TRBJ1-1): SAVISQKPSRDICQRGTSLTIQCQVDSQVTMMFWYRQQPGQSLTLIATANQGSEATYESGFVIDKFPISRPNLTFSTLTVSNMSPEDSSIYLCSAGSPEAAFFGQGTRLTVV.

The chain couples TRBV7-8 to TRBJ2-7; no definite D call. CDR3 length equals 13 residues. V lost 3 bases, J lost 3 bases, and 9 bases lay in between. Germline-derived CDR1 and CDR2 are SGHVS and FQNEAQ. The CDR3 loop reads CASSFWINYEQYF. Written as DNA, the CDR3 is TGTGCCAGCAGCTTCTGGATTAACTACGAGCAGTACTTC.

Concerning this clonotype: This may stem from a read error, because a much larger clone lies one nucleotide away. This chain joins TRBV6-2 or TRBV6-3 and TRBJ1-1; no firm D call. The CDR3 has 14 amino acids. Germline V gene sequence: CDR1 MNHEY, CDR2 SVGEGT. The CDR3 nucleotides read TGTGCCAGCATCCCCCGGACGGTGAACTCTGAAGCTTTCTTT. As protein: CASIPRTVNSEAFF.

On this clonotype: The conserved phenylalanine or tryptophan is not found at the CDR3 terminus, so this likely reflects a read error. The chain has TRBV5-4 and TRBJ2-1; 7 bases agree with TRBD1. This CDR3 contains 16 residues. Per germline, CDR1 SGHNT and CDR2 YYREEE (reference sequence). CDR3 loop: CTSSATRDSAYNEQFL. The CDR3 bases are TGTACCAGCAGCGCGACCCGGGACAGCGCCTACAATGAGCAGTTCTTA.

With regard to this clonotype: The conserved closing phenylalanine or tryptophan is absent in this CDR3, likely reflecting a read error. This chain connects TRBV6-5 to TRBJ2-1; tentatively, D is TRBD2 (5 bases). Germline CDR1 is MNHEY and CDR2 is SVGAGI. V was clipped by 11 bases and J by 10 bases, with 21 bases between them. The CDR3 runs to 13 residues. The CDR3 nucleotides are TGTGCCGGTAGTTACTCTGAGGGCGACGAGCAGTTCCTC. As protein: CAGSYSEGDEQFL.

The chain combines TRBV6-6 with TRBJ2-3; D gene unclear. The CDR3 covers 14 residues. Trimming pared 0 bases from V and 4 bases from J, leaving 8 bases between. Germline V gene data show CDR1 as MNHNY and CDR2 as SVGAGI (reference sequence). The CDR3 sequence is CASSYSGSADTQYF. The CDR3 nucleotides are TGTGCCAGCAGTTACTCCGGGTCCGCAGATACGCAGTATTTT.

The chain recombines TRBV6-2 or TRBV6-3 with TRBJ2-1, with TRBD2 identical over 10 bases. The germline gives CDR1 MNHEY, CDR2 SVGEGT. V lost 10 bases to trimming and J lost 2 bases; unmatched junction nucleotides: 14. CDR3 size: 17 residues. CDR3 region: CATEASGSRGPYNEQFF. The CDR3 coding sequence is TGTGCCACCGAGGCTAGCGGGAGTCGGGGACCCTACAATGAGCAGTTCTTC.

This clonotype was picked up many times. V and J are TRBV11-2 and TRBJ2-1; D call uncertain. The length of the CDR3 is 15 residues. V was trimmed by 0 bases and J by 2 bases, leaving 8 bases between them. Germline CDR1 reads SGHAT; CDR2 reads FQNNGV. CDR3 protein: CASSLDLGTYNEQFF. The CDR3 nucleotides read TGTGCCAGCAGCTTAGATCTGGGGACCTACAATGAGCAGTTCTTC.

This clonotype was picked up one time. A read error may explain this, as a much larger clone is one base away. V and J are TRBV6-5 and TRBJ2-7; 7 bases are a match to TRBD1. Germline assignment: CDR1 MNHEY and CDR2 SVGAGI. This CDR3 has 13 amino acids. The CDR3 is CASSRDSHYGQYF. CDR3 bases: TGTGCCAGCAGCCGGGACAGCCACTACGGGCAGTACTTC.

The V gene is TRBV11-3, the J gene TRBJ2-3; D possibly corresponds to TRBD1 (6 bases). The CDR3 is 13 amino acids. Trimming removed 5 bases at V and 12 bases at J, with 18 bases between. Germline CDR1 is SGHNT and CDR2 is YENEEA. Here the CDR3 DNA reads TGTGCCAGCAGCATAGGGGGAAAGGGGACACAGTATTTT. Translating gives CASSIGGKGTQYF. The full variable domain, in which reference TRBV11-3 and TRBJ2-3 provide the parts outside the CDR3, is EAGVVQSPRYKIIEKKQPVAFWCNPISGHNTLYWYLQNLGQGPELLIRYENEEAVDDSQLPKDRFSAERLKGVDSTLKIQPAELGDSAVYLCASSIGGKGTQYFGPGTRLTVL.

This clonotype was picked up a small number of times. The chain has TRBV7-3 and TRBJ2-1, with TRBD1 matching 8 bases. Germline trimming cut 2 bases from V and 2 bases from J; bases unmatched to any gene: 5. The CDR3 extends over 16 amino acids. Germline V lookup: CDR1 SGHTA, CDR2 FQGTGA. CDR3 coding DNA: TGTGCCAGCAGCTTATGGACAGGGCCGCCCTACAATGAGCAGTTCTTC. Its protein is CASSLWTGPPYNEQFF.

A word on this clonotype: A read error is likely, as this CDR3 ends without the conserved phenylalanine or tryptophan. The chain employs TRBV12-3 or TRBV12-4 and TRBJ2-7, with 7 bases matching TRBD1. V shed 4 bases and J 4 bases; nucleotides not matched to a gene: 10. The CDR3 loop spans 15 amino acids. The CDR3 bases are TGTGCCAGCAGTTCGACAGGGAGTACGGGATACGAGCAGTACTTG. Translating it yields CASSSTGSTGYEQYL.

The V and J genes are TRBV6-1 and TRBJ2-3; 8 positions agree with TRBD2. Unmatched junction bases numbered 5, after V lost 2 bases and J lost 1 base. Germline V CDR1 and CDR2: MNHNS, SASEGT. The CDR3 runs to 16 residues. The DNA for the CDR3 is TGTGCCAGCAGTGAATTGGCGGGAGGTGGCACAGATACGCAGTATTTT. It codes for CASSELAGGGTDTQYF.

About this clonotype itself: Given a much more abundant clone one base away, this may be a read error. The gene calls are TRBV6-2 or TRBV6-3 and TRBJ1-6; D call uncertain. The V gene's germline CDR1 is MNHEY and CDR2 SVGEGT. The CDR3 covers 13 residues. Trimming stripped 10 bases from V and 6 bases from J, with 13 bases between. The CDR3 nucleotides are TGTGCCACCCGGGTCAACTTTAATTCACCCCTCCACTTT. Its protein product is CATRVNFNSPLHF.

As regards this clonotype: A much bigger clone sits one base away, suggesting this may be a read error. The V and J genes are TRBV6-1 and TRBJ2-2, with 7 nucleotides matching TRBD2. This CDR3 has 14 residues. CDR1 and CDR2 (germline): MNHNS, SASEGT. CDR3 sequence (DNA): TGTGCCAGCCCCCGGTGGGGGGGGACCGGGGGGCTGTTTTTT. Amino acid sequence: CASPRWGGTGGLFF.

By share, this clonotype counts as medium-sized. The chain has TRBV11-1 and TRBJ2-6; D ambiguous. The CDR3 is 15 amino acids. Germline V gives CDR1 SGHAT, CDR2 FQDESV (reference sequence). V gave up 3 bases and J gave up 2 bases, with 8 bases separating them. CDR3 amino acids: CASSLGRAGANVLTF. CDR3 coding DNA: TGTGCCAGCAGCTTGGGCCGAGCTGGGGCCAACGTCCTGACTTTC. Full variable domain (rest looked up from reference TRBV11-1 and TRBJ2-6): EAEVAQSPRYKITEKSQAVAFWCDPISGHATLYWYRQILGQGPELLVQFQDESVVDDSQLPKDRFSAERLKGVDSTLKIQPAELGDSAMYLCASSLGRAGANVLTFGAGSRLTVL.

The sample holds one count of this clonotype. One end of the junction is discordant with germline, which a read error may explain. In DNA, the CDR3 is TGTGCCAGCGTTAAATATCGCAATCAGTCCCAGCATTTT. Its protein is CASVKYRNQSQHF. The chain is built from TRBV28 and TRBJ1-5; D is uncertain. Per the germline V gene, CDR1 is MDHEN and CDR2 is SYDVKM. The CDR3 totals 13 residues.

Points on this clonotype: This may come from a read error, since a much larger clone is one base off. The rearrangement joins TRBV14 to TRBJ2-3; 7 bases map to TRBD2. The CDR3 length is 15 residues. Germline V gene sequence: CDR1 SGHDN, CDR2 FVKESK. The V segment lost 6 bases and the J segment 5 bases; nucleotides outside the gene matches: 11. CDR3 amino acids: CASSVTSDNIDTQYF. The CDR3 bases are TGTGCCAGCAGTGTCACTAGCGATAACATAGATACGCAGTATTTT.

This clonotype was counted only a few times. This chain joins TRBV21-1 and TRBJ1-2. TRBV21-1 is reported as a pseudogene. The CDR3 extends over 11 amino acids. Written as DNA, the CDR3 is TGTGCCAGCAGCAAAGGTTATGGCTACACCTTC. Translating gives CASSKGYGYTF.